These 8 T cell receptor beta chains were all obtained from the same sample, sequenced in a study of OX40 agonist ivuxolimab in advanced cancers. Repertoires were generated with immunoSEQ multiplex PCR, while TCRdb's copy carries only in-frame clones and drops some. The profile shows 76,000 or so clones, roughly 85% of them singletons. The sequencing here drew on CD4+ or CD8+ T cells sorted from blood, taken in a trial of the OX40 agonist ivuxolimab. The origin of the receptors is an adult with an advanced solid tumor such as melanoma, head and neck, liver or kidney cancer.

J is TRBJ2-5 and V is TRBV29-1, with 12 bases fitting TRBD2. V shed 6 bases, J shed 6 bases, and the junction held 14 bases outside the gene matches. Per germline, CDR1 SQVTM and CDR2 ANQGSEA. The CDR3 consists of 16 residues. DNA of the CDR3: TGCAGCGTCCAGGATTCGGGGACTAGCGGGTGGAAGACCCAGTACTTC. Translated, it gives CSVQDSGTSGWKTQYF.

This clone was recorded only once. This chain links TRBV13 with TRBJ2-7; a weak D match, TRBD1 (6 bases). Germline V gives CDR1 PRHDT, CDR2 FYEKMQ (reference sequence). CDR3 length: 17 amino acids. Trimming took 5 bases from V and 0 from J, leaving 20 bases between them. CDR3 amino acids: CASSLRTAPYLSYEQYF. CDR3 coding DNA: TGTGCCAGCAGCCTGCGGACAGCCCCGTACCTCTCCTACGAGCAGTACTTC.

This chain joins TRBV5-1 and TRBJ1-1; D is possibly TRBD1 (5 bases). V lost 0 bases, J lost 1 base, and 10 bases lay in between. Germline loops: CDR1 SGHRS, CDR2 YFSETQ. This CDR3 is 15 amino acids long. In nucleotides, the CDR3 is TGCGCCAGCAGCTTGGACGGGGGAACGAACACTGAAGCTTTCTTT. Translated: CASSLDGGTNTEAFF.

V gene TRBV6-5 combines with J gene TRBJ1-1; D might be TRBD1 (6 bases). Germline-derived CDR1 and CDR2 are MNHEY and SVGAGI. The CDR3 has 12 amino acids. Between the trimmed V and J ends, which lost 5 bases and 11 bases, there was a span of 15 bases. The CDR3 sequence is CASSLPDRSAFF. DNA for the CDR3: TGTGCCAGCAGTCTTCCCGACAGGTCGGCTTTCTTT.

The chain combines TRBV7-9 with TRBJ2-5; TRBD1 might be the D (6 bases). The germline V gene encodes CDR1 SEHNR and CDR2 FQNEAQ (reference sequence). V lost 0 bases and J 2 bases, leaving 7 bases between the germline ends. The CDR3 sequence is 14 residues long. This chain's CDR3 is CASSLAGAQETQYF. The CDR3 DNA is TGTGCCAGCAGCTTAGCGGGGGCGCAAGAGACCCAGTACTTC.

This clone occurred once. The V call is TRBV9, the J call TRBJ2-2; 10 bases fit TRBD2. V was clipped by 1 base and J by 8 bases; unmatched bases: 5. Germline V gene lookup returns CDR1 SGDLS and CDR2 YYNGEE. The CDR3 has 15 residues. The CDR3 region is CASSVRASGSGELFF. CDR3 bases: TGTGCCAGCAGCGTAAGGGCTAGCGGGAGTGGGGAGCTGTTTTTT.

The chain recombines TRBV7-8 with TRBJ2-2; D may correspond to TRBD1 or TRBD2 (5 bases each). Germline lookup yields CDR1 SGHVS and CDR2 FQNEAQ. V shed 0 bases and J shed 0 bases, with 8 bases lying between them. The CDR3 has 16 residues. The CDR3 bases are TGTGCCAGCAGCTTAGCGTGGGGGACGAACACCGGGGAGCTGTTTTTT. As protein: CASSLAWGTNTGELFF. Together with reference TRBV7-8 and TRBJ2-2, the CDR3 gives the full variable domain: GAGVSQSPRYKVAKRGQDVALRCDPISGHVSLFWYQQALGQGPEFLTYFQNEAQLDKSGLPSDRFFAERPEGSVSTLKIQRTQQEDSAVYLCASSLAWGTNTGELFFGEGSRLTVL.

The chain uses TRBV28 and TRBJ2-1; TRBD2 might be the D (6 bases). The germline V gene has CDR1 MDHEN and CDR2 SYDVKM. This CDR3 comprises 17 residues. V was trimmed by 1 base and J by 0 bases, leaving 13 bases between them. The CDR3, as DNA: TGTGCCAGCAGTTTATCTTTCTGGCGGGACTCCTACAATGAGCAGTTCTTC. Protein: CASSLSFWRDSYNEQFF.